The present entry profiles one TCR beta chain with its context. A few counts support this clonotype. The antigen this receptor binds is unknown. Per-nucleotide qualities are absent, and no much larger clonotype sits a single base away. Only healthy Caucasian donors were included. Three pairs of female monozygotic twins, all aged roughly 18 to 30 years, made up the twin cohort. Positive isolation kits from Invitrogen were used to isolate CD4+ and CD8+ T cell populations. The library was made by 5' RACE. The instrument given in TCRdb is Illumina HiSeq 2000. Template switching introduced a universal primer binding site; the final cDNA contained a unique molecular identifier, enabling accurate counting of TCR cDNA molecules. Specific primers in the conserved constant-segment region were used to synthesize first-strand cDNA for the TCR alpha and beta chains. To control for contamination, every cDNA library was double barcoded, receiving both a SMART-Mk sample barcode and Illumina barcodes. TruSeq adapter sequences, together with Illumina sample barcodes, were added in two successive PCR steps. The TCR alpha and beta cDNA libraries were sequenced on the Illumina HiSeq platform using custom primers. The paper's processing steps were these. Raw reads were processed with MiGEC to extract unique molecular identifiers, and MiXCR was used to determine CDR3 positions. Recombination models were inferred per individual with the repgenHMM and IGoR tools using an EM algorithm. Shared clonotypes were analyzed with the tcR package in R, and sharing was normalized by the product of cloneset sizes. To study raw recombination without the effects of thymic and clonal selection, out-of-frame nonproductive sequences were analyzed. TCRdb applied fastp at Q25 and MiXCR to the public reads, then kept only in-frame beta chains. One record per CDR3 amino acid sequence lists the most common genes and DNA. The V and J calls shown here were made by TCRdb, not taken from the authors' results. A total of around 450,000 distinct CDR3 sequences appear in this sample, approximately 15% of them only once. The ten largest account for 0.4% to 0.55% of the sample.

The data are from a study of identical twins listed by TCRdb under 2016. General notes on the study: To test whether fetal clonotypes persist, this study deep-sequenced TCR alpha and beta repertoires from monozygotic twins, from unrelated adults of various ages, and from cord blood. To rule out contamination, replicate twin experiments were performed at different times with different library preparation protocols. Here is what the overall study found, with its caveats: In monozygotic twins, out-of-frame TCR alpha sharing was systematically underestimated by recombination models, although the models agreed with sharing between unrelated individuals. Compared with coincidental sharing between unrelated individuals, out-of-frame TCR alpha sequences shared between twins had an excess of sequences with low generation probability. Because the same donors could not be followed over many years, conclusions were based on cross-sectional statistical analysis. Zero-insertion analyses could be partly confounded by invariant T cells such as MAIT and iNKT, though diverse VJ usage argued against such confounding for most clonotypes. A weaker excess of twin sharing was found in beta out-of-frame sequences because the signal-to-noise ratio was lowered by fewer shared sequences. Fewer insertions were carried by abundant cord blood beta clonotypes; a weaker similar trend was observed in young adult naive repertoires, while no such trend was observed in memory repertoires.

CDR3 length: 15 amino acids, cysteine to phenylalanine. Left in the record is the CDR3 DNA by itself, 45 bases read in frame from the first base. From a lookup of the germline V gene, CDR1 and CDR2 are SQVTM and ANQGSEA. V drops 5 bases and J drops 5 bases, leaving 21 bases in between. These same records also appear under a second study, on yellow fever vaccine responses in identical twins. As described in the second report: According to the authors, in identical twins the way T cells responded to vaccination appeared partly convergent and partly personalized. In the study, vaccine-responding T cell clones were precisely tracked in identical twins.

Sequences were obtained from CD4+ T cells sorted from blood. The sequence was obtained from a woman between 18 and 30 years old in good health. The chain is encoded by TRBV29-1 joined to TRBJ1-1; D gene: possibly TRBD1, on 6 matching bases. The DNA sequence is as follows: TGCAGCGTTCCCGGGGGGGCCGTCCGGTGGACTGAAGCTTTCTTT. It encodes CSVPGGAVRWTEAFF.